Described below is a single T cell receptor (beta chain) sequence and its context. What it recognizes is unknown. Assay: immunoSEQ multiplex PCR; the TCRdb copy retains only in-frame clones and omits some. The sample consists of 180,000 or so clones, 85% to 95% of them appearing once. This specimen belongs to a study of T cell responses to AZD1222 COVID-19 vaccine. Study-wide points: Distributed over spike, vaccine-associated CD4 TCRs predominated at 160-218 and 743-854. All repertoire sampling was performed exclusively after the peak T cell response. Donors, mostly white British, included more females; clonal diversity was possibly underestimated. Baseline testing showed seropositivity in only a handful of AZD1222 recipients.

Germline V gene lookup returns CDR1 DFQATT and CDR2 SNEGSKA (reference sequence). The CDR3 loop spans 11 amino acids. V shed 6 bases and J shed 14 bases, with 14 bases lying between them. V is TRBV20-1 and J is TRBJ1-6; perhaps TRBD1 as D (5 bases). The sample consisted of peripheral blood, taken 28 days after the second dose of the MenACWY control vaccine. The receptor was derived from an adult who received the MenACWY meningococcal vaccine as a control. The CDR3 sequence is CSAEGPATLHF. CDR3 coding DNA: TGCAGTGCGGAGGGGCCAGCTACCCTCCACTTT.